This T cell receptor (beta chain) was captured in a study of control samples from healthy donors and cancer patients. Profiling relied on immunoSEQ multiplex PCR, and the TCRdb table lists in-frame clones only, not all of them. Of tens of thousands of clones listed, about 89% are singletons. The CDR3 spans 14 residues. Per germline, CDR1 MNHEY and CDR2 SVGAGI. Trimming stripped 6 bases from V and 1 base from J, with 12 bases between. The rearrangement uses TRBV6-5 and TRBJ1-2, with D unclear. The receptor was derived from a woman aged 45 to 65 with colorectal cancer. Sequencing input: PBMCs. The CDR3 DNA is TGTGCCAGCAGAGTCAGAGCCAGTAACTATGGCTACACCTTC. As protein: CASRVRASNYGYTF.